This T cell receptor beta chain was observed in a study of OX40 agonist ivuxolimab in advanced cancers. This CDR3 is 15 amino acids long. V was shortened by 0 bases and J by 4 bases, with 7 bases between the two germline ends. Germline-derived CDR1 and CDR2 are LNHNV and YYDKDF (reference sequence). The repertoire was sequenced with immunoSEQ multiplex PCR; TCRdb's copy has only in-frame clones and lacks some. This repertoire shows 50,000 to 75,000 clones, around 90% found once; its top ten account for approximately 0.32%. The origin of this receptor is an adult with an advanced solid tumor such as melanoma, head and neck, liver or kidney cancer. V gene TRBV15 combines with J gene TRBJ1-6; D is uncertain. The sample was CD4+ or CD8+ T cells sorted from blood, taken in a trial of the OX40 agonist ivuxolimab. The CDR3 DNA is TGTGCCACCAGCAGAGAAGGAACTTATAATTCACCCCTCCACTTT. Encoded protein: CATSREGTYNSPLHF. Using reference TRBV15 and TRBJ1-6 for the parts outside the CDR3, the full variable domain is DAMVIQNPRYQVTQFGKPVTLSCSQTLNHNVMYWYQQKSSQAPKLLFHYYDKDFNNEADTPDNFQSRRPNTSFCFLDIRSPGLGDTAMYLCATSREGTYNSPLHFGNGTRLTVT.